This T cell receptor beta chain originates from a study of CD8 T cells in ankylosing spondylitis. Findings and caveats of the study: A CD8+ phenotype characterized the disease-linked clones, which were relatively rare in peripheral blood. Disease-linked clones reportedly concentrated significantly in matched ankylosing spondylitis synovial fluid. In the blood and synovial fluid of reactive arthritis, some motif variants had been previously reported.

The sample holds a few counts of this clonotype. Its antigen is still unknown. In germline, CDR1 is SGHDT, CDR2 YYEEEE. The CDR3 sequence is 14 residues long. Unmatched junction bases numbered 8, after V lost 3 bases and J lost 9 bases. Making the TCR beta libraries involved quantitative 5'-RACE with molecular barcodes. Each CDR3 protein gets one entry after TCRdb re-called the 5' RACE reads with MiXCR. The repertoire holds over 100,000 distinct CDR3 sequences, with about an eighth as singletons. This sequence originates from a female donor with ankylosing spondylitis or in good health (not recorded which). The genes are TRBV5-6 and TRBJ2-2, with 7 positions matching TRBD1. Sequenced sample: blood, either unsorted or a sorted T cell fraction (not recorded which). The CDR3 sequence is CASSSTGTSWELFF. CDR3 nucleotides: TGTGCCAGCAGCTCGACAGGGACCTCCTGGGAGCTGTTTTTT.